This T cell receptor (beta chain) was captured in a study of cytomegalovirus exposure and HLA in healthy donors. Study-level points and caveats: Accounts indicate the classifier identified cytomegalovirus status with strong specificity and sensitivity. Cytomegalovirus association was assigned to under 200 TCR beta chains. In the roughly 120 validation repertoires, a later analysis found that first-cohort TCR clusters tended to co-occur.

This CDR3 is 15 amino acids long. The germline V gene has CDR1 SEHNR and CDR2 FQNEAQ (reference sequence). J gave up 5 bases and V 5 bases, and 5 bases lay outside the gene matches. The protocol was immunoSEQ multiplex PCR, while the TCRdb copy is restricted to in-frame clones and leaves out a portion. Of some 250,000 clones listed, around 87% are singletons. Regarding this clone: The target antigen is unknown.

The rearrangement links TRBV7-9 to TRBJ2-2, with 10 bases matching TRBD1. This clonotype was sampled from a woman in her late teens or twenties in good health and CMV-seronegative. Sequencing input: PBMCs. The chain's CDR3 is CASSPGTGVTGELFF. CDR3 DNA sequence: TGTGCCAGCAGCCCCGGGACAGGGGTGACCGGGGAGCTGTTTTTT.